Listed here are 23 T cell receptor beta chains from one sample, sequenced in a study of human T cells and chemical hapten exposure. Each CDR3 protein gets one entry after TCRdb re-called the RACE reads with MiXCR. The table lists around 260,000 distinct CDR3 sequences, approximately 8.6% of them singletons, with less than 3% in the top ten. This sample's time point: pre-sensitization, week 0. The sample's treatment: therapeutic diphenylcyclopropenone sensitization with weekly scalp DPC. Specimen: whole blood, collected in connection with sensitization to the hapten diphenylcyclopropenone (DPC). The source of these receptors is a middle-aged woman with alopecia areata. Some clones in this sample may be carry-over from other donors' samples.

This clonotype was counted a few times. The rearrangement joins TRBV12-3 or TRBV12-4 to TRBJ1-2; TRBD1 agrees at 7 bases. J gave up 4 bases and V 2 bases, and 7 bases lay outside the gene matches. The CDR3 spans 15 residues. CDR3 region: CASSLSDRDLYGYTF. In nucleotides, the CDR3 is TGTGCCAGCAGTTTATCCGACAGGGACCTCTATGGCTACACCTTC.

There are many counts of this clonotype. J is TRBJ2-7 and V is TRBV29-1; TRBD1 might be the D (5 bases). V lost 2 bases to trimming and J lost 6 bases, with 17 bases between them. CDR1 SQVTM and CDR2 ANQGSEA come from the germline V gene. There are 14 residues in the CDR3. This chain's CDR3 is CSVEQGLKGSEQYF. As DNA, the CDR3 is TGCAGCGTTGAACAGGGTCTAAAAGGGTCCGAGCAGTACTTC.

In its sample, this clonotype was seen a few times. This chain connects TRBV25-1 to TRBJ2-7; D is unresolved. CDR1 and CDR2 from the germline V gene are MGHDK and SYGVNS. Trimming took off 8 bases at V and 5 bases at J, with 16 bases between the two ends. The length of the CDR3 is 13 residues. For the CDR3, the DNA is TGTGCCAGCCGCACCTACCCCTCGGACGAGCAGTACTTC. Amino acid sequence: CASRTYPSDEQYF.

The J gene is TRBJ2-1, the V gene TRBV5-1, with a weak D call TRBD2 (6 bases). Trimming took 6 bases from V and 2 from J, leaving 12 bases between them. Germline V gene lookup returns CDR1 SGHRS and CDR2 YFSETQ. This CDR3 is built from 14 residues. CDR3 coding DNA: TGCGCCAGCACAGCAGGCGGGACCTACAATGAGCAGTTCTTC. It is translated as CASTAGGTYNEQFF.

This clonotype was counted many times. This chain connects TRBV4-3 to TRBJ2-7; 11 nucleotides align to TRBD2. The CDR3 covers 16 residues. V shed 0 bases, J shed 5 bases, and the junction held 6 bases outside the gene matches. Germline values: CDR1 LGHNA, CDR2 YSLEER. The CDR3 DNA is TGCGCCAGCAGCCAAGATTTTACTAGCGGGAGTGACGAGCAGTACTTC. It is translated as CASSQDFTSGSDEQYF.

The J gene is TRBJ1-5, the V gene TRBV24-1, with TRBD1 identical over 8 bases. Germline lookup yields CDR1 KGHDR and CDR2 SFDVKD. CDR3 size: 16 residues. With V trimmed by 3 bases and J by 2 bases, 5 bases remained unmatched. In DNA, the CDR3 is TGTGCCACCAGTGATCCAGGGGGCGAGCGCAATCAGCCCCAGCATTTT. Protein sequence: CATSDPGGERNQPQHF.

V is TRBV12-3 or TRBV12-4 and J is TRBJ2-7; D is unclear. This CDR3 contains 15 residues. The germline V and J ends were trimmed by 2 bases and 2 bases, with 13 bases remaining between them. The CDR3 protein is CASSLMSGRPYEQYF. The CDR3 DNA sequence: TGTGCCAGCAGTTTAATGTCTGGCAGACCCTACGAGCAGTACTTC.

CDR3 in DNA: TGTGCCAGCAGCTCCTGGGGGGGGGCGCATTTCAATGAGCAGTTCTTC. Amino acid sequence: CASSSWGGAHFNEQFF. This chain joins TRBV7-8 and TRBJ2-1; possible D gene TRBD2, 7 bases. The V end was cut by 4 bases, the J end by 6 bases, with 19 bases between. The CDR3 spans 16 residues. Germline V gives CDR1 SGHVS, CDR2 FQNEAQ. The complete variable domain, with remaining parts taken from reference TRBV7-8 and TRBJ2-1, reads GAGVSQSPRYKVAKRGQDVALRCDPISGHVSLFWYQQALGQGPEFLTYFQNEAQLDKSGLPSDRFFAERPEGSVSTLKIQRTQQEDSAVYLCASSSWGGAHFNEQFFGPGTRLTVL.

The chain couples TRBV7-2 to TRBJ1-1; D is uncertain. The germline gives CDR1 SGHTA, CDR2 FQGNSA. The germline V and J ends were trimmed by 3 bases and 6 bases, with 14 bases remaining between them. The CDR3 runs 14 residues. The CDR3 DNA reads as TGTGCCAGCAGCTTCCCACCCGTTCGACCTGAAGCTTTCTTT. Translating gives CASSFPPVRPEAFF.

The chain couples TRBV28 to TRBJ1-2, with D uncertain. V was pared by 6 bases and J by 5 bases, with 13 bases between. This CDR3 contains 13 residues. Germline CDR1 and CDR2: MDHEN and SYDVKM. CDR3 DNA sequence: TGTGCCAGCAGCGAACATGACAAGTATGGCTACACCTTC. It yields the protein CASSEHDKYGYTF.

The chain is built from TRBV25-1 and TRBJ1-5; D is perhaps TRBD1 (5 bases). Trimming took 9 bases from V and 2 from J, leaving 14 bases between them. Germline V gene sequence: CDR1 MGHDK, CDR2 SYGVNS. The CDR3 length is 14 residues. CDR3 sequence reads: CARQGRAGNQPQHF. CDR3 DNA: TGTGCCAGGCAGGGAAGGGCTGGCAATCAGCCCCAGCATTTT. The full variable domain, rest sourced from reference TRBV25-1 and TRBJ1-5, is EADIYQTPRYLVIGTGKKITLECSQTMGHDKMYWYQQDPGMELHLIHYSYGVNSTEKGDLSSESTVSRIRTEHFPLTLESARPSHTSQYLCARQGRAGNQPQHFGDGTRLSIL.

This rearrangement joins TRBV27 to TRBJ2-1; 12 nucleotides align to TRBD2. The CDR3 totals 16 residues. Germline assignment: CDR1 MNHEY and CDR2 SMNVEV (reference sequence). Unmatched junction bases numbered 8, after V lost 3 bases and J lost 8 bases. The CDR3 reads CASSFALAGGRDEQFF. The CDR3 nucleotides are TGTGCCAGCAGTTTTGCCCTAGCGGGAGGGCGGGATGAGCAGTTCTTC.

This clonotype was detected ten times or more. The chain has TRBV28 and TRBJ2-5; D may be TRBD2 (5 bases). CDR3 length: 15 amino acids. Germline CDR1 and CDR2: MDHEN and SYDVKM. V lost 6 bases, J lost 2 bases, and 16 bases lay in between. The CDR3, as DNA: TGTGCCAGCAGGACGCCGACCGGGGTACAAGAGACCCAGTACTTC. Translation: CASRTPTGVQETQYF.

Only a few counts were recorded for this clonotype. The chain is built from TRBV2 and TRBJ2-5, with 8 bases aligning to TRBD2. Germline CDR1 SNHLY, CDR2 FYNNEI. The CDR3 totals 16 residues. The V segment lost 5 bases and the J segment 3 bases; nucleotides outside the gene matches: 11. The CDR3 DNA follows: TGTGCCAGCAGTCCTCCTAGACAGCGGGAGAAAGAGACCCAGTACTTC. This codes for CASSPPRQREKETQYF.

This clonotype came up a few times. The chain carries TRBV10-3 and TRBJ2-1; the D gene is possibly TRBD1 (5 bases). The V end lost 6 bases, the J end lost 0 bases, and 9 bases lay between the germline ends. This CDR3 spans 14 amino acids. Per germline, CDR1 ENHRY and CDR2 SYGVKD. CDR3 amino acids: CAIRDSSSYNEQFF. The CDR3 DNA reads as TGTGCCATCAGAGACAGTAGCTCCTACAATGAGCAGTTCTTC.

This clonotype came up a few times. The germline gene is not matched at one end of the junction; a read error may be the cause. V gene TRBV13 combines with J gene TRBJ2-7; D not certain. There are 11 residues in the CDR3. Germline assignment: CDR1 PRHDT and CDR2 FYEKMQ (reference sequence). For the CDR3, the DNA is TGTGCCAACAGCCTGACCTACGAGCAGTACTTC. Translated: CANSLTYEQYF.

This clonotype has a handful of counts. The chain is built from TRBV20-1 and TRBJ2-3, with 12 bases aligning to TRBD2. CDR1 and CDR2 (germline): DFQATT, SNEGSKA (reference sequence). Trimming removed 2 bases from V and 6 bases from J; junction bases left unmatched: 12. The CDR3 spans 17 residues. The CDR3, as DNA: TGCAGTGCTAGAAATGATCCGGGACTAGCGGGCAGGGATACGCAGTATTTT. Its protein is CSARNDPGLAGRDTQYF.

This clonotype showed up just a few times. The J gene is TRBJ1-5, the V gene TRBV12-3 or TRBV12-4; D perhaps matches TRBD1 (5 bases). The CDR3 runs to 17 residues. Trimming took 6 bases from V and 2 from J, leaving 20 bases between them. In DNA, the CDR3 is TGTGCCAGCAGCAGGGTCGGGTTCACCACTGGCAATCAGCCCCAGCATTTT. This sequence encodes CASSRVGFTTGNQPQHF.

This clonotype has at least ten counts. The rearrangement joins TRBV20-1 to TRBJ2-1; D perhaps matches TRBD2 (5 bases). The CDR3 contains 12 residues. CDR1 and CDR2 from the germline V gene are DFQATT and SNEGSKA (reference sequence). Trimming left V 6 bases short and J 2 bases short, with 8 bases between. The CDR3 DNA reads TGCAGTGCCACTAGGACCTACAATGAGCAGTTCTTC. This translates into CSATRTYNEQFF.

This clonotype was counted only a few times. The chain uses TRBV7-9 and TRBJ2-3, with TRBD2 as a possible D gene (6 bases). CDR1 SEHNR and CDR2 FQNEAQ come from the germline V gene (reference sequence). The ends were cut back, 1 base at V and 4 bases at J, with 9 bases in the middle. There are 14 residues in the CDR3. CDR3 nucleotides: TGTGCCAGCAGCTTAGAACGGGACTCAGATACGCAGTATTTT. Its protein product is CASSLERDSDTQYF.

This clonotype was found a few times. V usage is TRBV9 and J usage is TRBJ2-3; no definite D call. The germline V gene has CDR1 SGDLS and CDR2 YYNGEE. The germline V and J ends were trimmed by 3 bases and 2 bases, with 10 bases remaining between them. The CDR3 consists of 14 residues. In DNA, the CDR3 is TGTGCCAGCAGCGCAGGACGATCCACAGATACGCAGTATTTT. Its protein is CASSAGRSTDTQYF.

This clonotype was observed many times. The chain joins TRBV7-8 to TRBJ2-1, with D uncertain. The CDR3 loop spans 13 amino acids. The V and J ends lost 4 bases and 5 bases respectively, with 9 bases between them. From germline, CDR1 is SGHVS and CDR2 FQNEAQ. The CDR3 sequence is CASSSGPNNEQFF. For the CDR3, the DNA is TGTGCCAGCAGCTCGGGTCCCAACAATGAGCAGTTCTTC.

The chain has TRBV24-1 and TRBJ2-2; 8 positions agree with TRBD1. CDR3 length: 16 residues. CDR1 and CDR2 from the germline V gene are KGHDR and SFDVKD. V lost 2 bases and J lost 1; bases outside the gene matches: 2. CDR3 nucleotides: TGTGCCACCAGTGATTCCGGGACAGGGAACACCGGGGAGCTGTTTTTT. Amino acids: CATSDSGTGNTGELFF.